The source of this T cell receptor beta chain is a study of shared clonotypes between healthy human individuals. Naive CD8 isolation took CD45RO-negative cells positively selected for CCR7 and excluded terminally differentiated effector memory CD45RA+ cells. General study results and limits: Limited genetic and exposure-history diversity came from having few donors.

Concerning this clone itself: Antigen unknown. Other DNA sequences in this specimen translate into the identical CDR3.

Genomic DNA from each subset was divided evenly over several immunoSEQ plates. Profiled with immunoSEQ multiplex PCR; TCRdb holds only in-frame clones, not every one. This table has 700,000 to 950,000 clones, roughly 96% appearing once. Sample: naive CD8+ T cells sorted from blood. The receptor was derived from a man aged 25 to 40 in good health.

The CDR3 sequence: CASSLGRDSYEQYF. The CDR3 DNA is TGTGCCAGCAGTTTAGGGCGGGACTCCTACGAGCAGTACTTC. The gene calls are TRBV27 and TRBJ2-7; D possibly corresponds to TRBD2 (6 bases). The V end lost 2 bases, the J end lost 0 bases, and 8 bases lay between the germline ends. In germline, CDR1 is MNHEY, CDR2 SMNVEV (reference sequence). This CDR3 contains 14 residues.